Presented here are 7 T cell receptor beta chains from one specimen sequenced in a study of T cell responses to AZD1222 COVID-19 vaccine. The data were produced by immunoSEQ multiplex PCR, yet TCRdb's version contains in-frame clones alone and is incomplete. The repertoire holds about 55,000 clones, with roughly 83% as singletons. Here the sequenced sample was peripheral blood, taken on day 0 of AZD1222 vaccination. Receptors originate from an adult in good health.

This sequence joins TRBV4-1 and TRBJ2-1, with TRBD1 as a possible D gene (5 bases). Trimming stripped 2 bases from V and 7 bases from J, with 12 bases between. The CDR3 contains 14 residues. Germline CDR1 and CDR2: MGHRA and YSYEKL. The CDR3 DNA follows: TGCGCCAGCAGCCAAAACCGACAGATGAATGAGCAGTTCTTC. It codes for CASSQNRQMNEQFF.

This rearrangement joins TRBV19 to TRBJ2-5; D may be TRBD1 or TRBD2 (7 bases each). CDR3 length equals 15 residues. The V end lost 6 bases, the J end lost 0 bases, and 14 bases lay between the germline ends. CDR1 is LNHDA and CDR2 is SQIVND in the germline V gene (reference sequence). CDR3 loop: CASRGLGTDQETQYF. The CDR3 region has the DNA TGTGCCAGTAGAGGACTAGGGACAGACCAAGAGACCCAGTACTTC.

The chain recombines TRBV19 with TRBJ2-1; a weak D match, TRBD1 (6 bases). This CDR3 spans 15 amino acids. Germline V CDR1 and CDR2: LNHDA, SQIVND (reference sequence). Trimming removed 10 bases from V and 4 bases from J, with 20 bases in between. CDR3 in DNA: TGTGCCACCGATTTTGGGGGCGATGGGTACAATGAGCAGTTCTTC. Protein product: CATDFGGDGYNEQFF.

The chain recombines TRBV4-1 with TRBJ2-5, with 15 nucleotides matching TRBD2. V was clipped by 3 bases and J by 5 bases; unmatched bases: 7. From germline, CDR1 is MGHRA and CDR2 YSYEKL. The CDR3 is 17 amino acids. The CDR3 DNA follows: TGCGCCAGCAGCCAGGGAGGACTAGCGGGAGGGCGGGAGACCCAGTACTTC. Amino acid sequence: CASSQGGLAGGRETQYF.

J is TRBJ1-2 and V is TRBV11-3; TRBD1 matches 7 bases. The CDR3 runs to 14 residues. Germline V CDR1 and CDR2: SGHNT, YENEEA. V gave up 0 bases and J gave up 5 bases; unmatched junction bases: 3. Here the CDR3 reads CASSLETGNYGYTF. DNA of the CDR3: TGTGCCAGCAGCTTAGAGACAGGGAATTATGGCTACACCTTC. The whole variable domain, filled in from reference TRBV11-3 and TRBJ1-2, reads EAGVVQSPRYKIIEKKQPVAFWCNPISGHNTLYWYLQNLGQGPELLIRYENEEAVDDSQLPKDRFSAERLKGVDSTLKIQPAELGDSAVYLCASSLETGNYGYTFGSGTRLTVV.

The chain joins TRBV27 to TRBJ2-1; D unresolved. The CDR3 runs to 13 residues. CDR1 and CDR2 (germline): MNHEY, SMNVEV (reference sequence). Trimming stripped 2 bases from V and 7 bases from J, with 9 bases between. This CDR3 reads CASSLGRSNEQFF. Here the CDR3 DNA reads TGTGCCAGCAGTTTAGGGCGGTCAAATGAGCAGTTCTTC.

The chain is built from TRBV9 and TRBJ2-1; D is unclear. The germline V and J ends were trimmed by 1 base and 4 bases, with 9 bases remaining between them. Germline loops: CDR1 SGDLS, CDR2 YYNGEE. The CDR3 has 14 amino acids. The chain's CDR3 is CASSVLSDYNEQFF. CDR3 DNA sequence: TGTGCCAGCAGCGTACTGTCGGATTACAATGAGCAGTTCTTC.